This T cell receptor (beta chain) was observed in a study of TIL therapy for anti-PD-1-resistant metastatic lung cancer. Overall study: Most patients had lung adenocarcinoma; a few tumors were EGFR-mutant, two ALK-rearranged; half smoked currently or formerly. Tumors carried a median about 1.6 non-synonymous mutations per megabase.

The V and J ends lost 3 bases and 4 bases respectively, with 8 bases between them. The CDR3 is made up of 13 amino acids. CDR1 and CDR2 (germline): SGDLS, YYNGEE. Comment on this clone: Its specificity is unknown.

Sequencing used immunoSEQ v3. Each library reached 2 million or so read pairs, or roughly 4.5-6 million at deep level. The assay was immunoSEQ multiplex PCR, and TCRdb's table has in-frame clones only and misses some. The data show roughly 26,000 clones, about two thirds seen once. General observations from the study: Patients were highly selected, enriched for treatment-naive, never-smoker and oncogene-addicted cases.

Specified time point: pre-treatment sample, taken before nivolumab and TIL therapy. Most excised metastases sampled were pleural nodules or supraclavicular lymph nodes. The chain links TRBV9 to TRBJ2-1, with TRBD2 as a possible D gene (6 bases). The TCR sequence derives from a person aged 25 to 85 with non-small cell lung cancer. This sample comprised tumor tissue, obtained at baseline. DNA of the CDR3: TGTGCCAGCAGCGCTGGACTATACAATGAGCAGTTCTTC. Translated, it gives CASSAGLYNEQFF.